Ten or more counts support the clone carrying this TCR beta chain. The sample is drawn from a study of regulatory T cells in long-lasting Graves disease. According to the study, TCR beta libraries were built with iRepertoire HTBI primers and CDR3-region Arm-PCR. One entry per CDR3 protein results from TCRdb running MiXCR on the multiplex PCR reads. The profile covers 510,000 or so distinct CDR3 sequences, with about 12% appearing a single time and almost 9% taken by the ten largest. The CDR3 contains 13 residues. V dropped 6 bases and J dropped 9 bases, with 17 bases sitting between them. Sample time point: newly diagnosed GD, antithyroid drugs for less than 3 months. After RNA was extracted from PBMCs, the TCR library was made from it. These data also featured in a second study, about T cells in Graves' hyperthyroidism and ophthalmopathy.

The receptor was isolated from a woman in her thirties with Graves disease. This chain joins TRBV12-3 or TRBV12-4 and TRBJ2-5, with unresolved D. Sequencing used peripheral blood mononuclear cells (PBMCs), obtained at new diagnosis, from a patient treated with antithyroid drugs. The CDR3 loop reads CASSIQVEAAQYF. The DNA of the CDR3 is TGTGCCAGCAGCATTCAAGTAGAGGCGGCCCAGTACTTC.